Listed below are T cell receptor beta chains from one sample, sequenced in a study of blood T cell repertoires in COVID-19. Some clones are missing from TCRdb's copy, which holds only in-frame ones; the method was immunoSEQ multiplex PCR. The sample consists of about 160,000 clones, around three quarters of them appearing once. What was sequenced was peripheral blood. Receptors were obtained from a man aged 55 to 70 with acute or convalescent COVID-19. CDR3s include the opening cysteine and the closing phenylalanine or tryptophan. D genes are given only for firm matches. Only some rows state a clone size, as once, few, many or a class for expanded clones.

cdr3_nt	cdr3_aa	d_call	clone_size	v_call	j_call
TGTGCCAGCAGCTTTAGCGGGGGGCCAATAGATACGCAGTATTTT	CASSFSGGPIDTQYF	TRBD2	.	TRBV7-8	TRBJ2-3
TGCGCCAGCAGCTCCCTCAGGGAAAACATTCAGTACTTC	CASSSLRENIQYF	.	.	TRBV5-1	TRBJ2-4
TGTGCCAGTAGTATAGATCTAAGCGGTCTCACAGATACGCAGTATTTT	CASSIDLSGLTDTQYF	.	.	TRBV19	TRBJ2-3
TGTGCCAGCAGCAAAGGGACAGGCAATCAGCCCCAGCATTTT	CASSKGTGNQPQHF	TRBD1	.	TRBV4-2	TRBJ1-5
TGTGCCAGCAGTGAAGCGCTAGGGGCGAACACTGAAGCTTTCTTT	CASSEALGANTEAFF	.	.	TRBV6-1	TRBJ1-1
TGTGCCAGCAGCGGCCGGGCCCCAGGGGGTACTGAAGCTTTCTTT	CASSGRAPGGTEAFF	.	.	TRBV21-1	TRBJ1-1
TGTGCCAGTACCACACAGGGGGCAGAATCTGGGGCCAACGTCCTGACTTTC	CASTTQGAESGANVLTF	TRBD1	once	TRBV19	TRBJ2-6
TGCGCCAGCAGCCACAGACAGGTGAACACTGAAGCTTTCTTT	CASSHRQVNTEAFF	.	.	TRBV4-1	TRBJ1-1
TGCGCCAGCAGCATTAACCGACAGGGCAGTCCTGGAAACACCATATATTTT	CASSINRQGSPGNTIYF	TRBD1	.	TRBV5-1	TRBJ1-3
TGTGCCATCAAAGCCCCCCCCGACAGGGGGCTAAATGAGCAGTTCTTC	CAIKAPPDRGLNEQFF	TRBD1	few	TRBV10-3	TRBJ2-1
TGTGCCTGGAAGCGCCCGGACAGGGAAGGCACTGAAGCTTTCTTT	CAWKRPDREGTEAFF	TRBD1	few	TRBV30	TRBJ1-1
TGTGCCAGCAGGGACAGGGGAACCTACAATGAGCAGTTCTTC	CASRDRGTYNEQFF	TRBD1	.	TRBV2	TRBJ2-1
TGTGCCAGCAGTTCCGGGACAGGCTCTCCCGGTCTCCACTTT	CASSSGTGSPGLHF	TRBD1	few	TRBV5-6	TRBJ1-6
TGTGCCAGCAGTGTCGGGACAGGGTGGGAGAACACTGAAGCTTTCTTT	CASSVGTGWENTEAFF	TRBD1	.	TRBV6-1	TRBJ1-1
TGTGCCAGCAGTGAAGCAGGGGCTAGCAATCAGCCCCAGCATTTT	CASSEAGASNQPQHF	.	few	TRBV2	TRBJ1-5
TGCGCCAGCAGCACAGACAGGAGTGAAGCTTTCTTT	CASSTDRSEAFF	.	.	TRBV5-1	TRBJ1-1
TGCGCCAGCAGCTTGATCACTAGCGGGGGGGCCAGGGAGACCCAGTACTTC	CASSLITSGGARETQYF	TRBD2	few	TRBV5-1	TRBJ2-5
TGCGCCAGCAGCCAAGTCGCGTGGGAGGGGGCTAACTATGGCTACACCTTC	CASSQVAWEGANYGYTF	.	.	TRBV4-3	TRBJ1-2
TGTGCCAGCAGCACCATGGGACTAGCGGGGGGGTCCACCTACGAGCAGTACTTC	CASSTMGLAGGSTYEQYF	TRBD2	.	TRBV5-6	TRBJ2-7
TGTGCCAGCAGCGTAGCGAGCGGGGCTAAAGAGACCCAGTACTTC	CASSVASGAKETQYF	TRBD2	.	TRBV9	TRBJ2-5
TGTGCCATCAGTGAAGGGGTAAACTCTGGAAACACCATATATTTT	CAISEGVNSGNTIYF	.	.	TRBV10-3	TRBJ1-3
TGCGCCAGCAGCCGGGGATACGAGCAGTACTTC	CASSRGYEQYF	.	few	TRBV10-2	TRBJ2-7
TGTGCCAGCAGCGTTGACTCCGGACTCTCCTACGAGCAGTACTTC	CASSVDSGLSYEQYF	.	.	TRBV9	TRBJ2-7
TGCGCCAGCAGCTTGGAGGGGACAGGGTTGGTAGGCGAGCAGTACTTC	CASSLEGTGLVGEQYF	TRBD1	.	TRBV5-1	TRBJ2-7
TGTGCCAGCAGCCACCGAGGACAGGGCTCCTACAATGAGCAGTTCTTC	CASSHRGQGSYNEQFF	TRBD1	.	TRBV3-1/TRBV3-2	TRBJ2-1
TGTGCCAGCAACCCGGGGGGGCCCTACAATGAGCAGTTCTTC	CASNPGGPYNEQFF	TRBD2	.	TRBV3-1/TRBV3-2	TRBJ2-1
TGTGCCAGCAGCTACCCCTACAAGGGGGACTCCTACAATGAGCAGTTCTTC	CASSYPYKGDSYNEQFF	.	once	TRBV7-6	TRBJ2-1
TGTGCCAGCAGTCCCGGGAGGACCTTAGAGACCCAGTACTTC	CASSPGRTLETQYF	TRBD2	many	TRBV28	TRBJ2-5
TGTGCCAGCAGCCAAGATGTTGGACACAGGGGGTTGGGTGGGGCCAACGTCCTGACTTTC	CASSQDVGHRGLGGANVLTF	TRBD1	.	TRBV14	TRBJ2-6
TGTGCCAGTAGTATGGCGGGACAGGGGAATTCACCCCTCCACTTT	CASSMAGQGNSPLHF	TRBD1	few	TRBV19	TRBJ1-6
TGTGCTAGTGGTTTCCTCTTTGGAGAAAACTATAGCAATCAGCCCCAGCATTTT	CASGFLFGENYSNQPQHF	.	few	TRBV12-5	TRBJ1-5
TGTGCCAGCAGCGGGCCCCCCACAGGGCAGGATACGCAGTATTTT	CASSGPPTGQDTQYF	.	.	TRBV7-3	TRBJ2-3
TGTGCCAGCAGCGACAGGGGCTCCGGGTCCGGGGAGCTGTTTTTT	CASSDRGSGSGELFF	TRBD1	.	TRBV7-2	TRBJ2-2
TGTGCCAGCTCACATTCACCCAGAGGGACCGGGGAGCTGTTTTTT	CASSHSPRGTGELFF	.	few	TRBV18	TRBJ2-2
TGTGCCAGCAGTGAATCTTTGTGGGGGCCCACTGAAGCTTTCTTT	CASSESLWGPTEAFF	.	.	TRBV25-1	TRBJ1-1
TGTGCCAGCAGCCCCAGTGCGGGACCGCCTAACTATGGCTACACCTTC	CASSPSAGPPNYGYTF	.	.	TRBV7-8	TRBJ1-2
TGTGCCAGCAGCTATGGACTAGCGGGGGTGACAGATACGCAGTATTTT	CASSYGLAGVTDTQYF	TRBD2	.	TRBV11-3	TRBJ2-3
TGTGCCAGCAGCGCAGTCCCGAACACCGGGGAGAGGGCACTGTTTTTT	CASSAVPNTGERALFF	.	.	TRBV9	TRBJ2-2